Following are 28 T cell receptor beta chains from one sample sequenced in a study of metastatic and nonmetastatic thyroid tumors. With MiXCR, TCRdb called clones anew from the PCR reads. This sample carries 35,000 to 50,000 clones, under 4% of them seen once, and the ten largest clones take approximately 9.8%. Before thyroid surgery, none of the patients had received any treatment. Input material: blood. The receptors stem from a female donor with papillary thyroid cancer or a benign thyroid nodule (not recorded which). Some clones in this sample may be carry-over from other donors' samples.

This clone was found many times. This sequence joins TRBV28 and TRBJ2-5, with 8 positions matching TRBD1. Per germline, CDR1 MDHEN and CDR2 SYDVKM. The CDR3 loop spans 17 amino acids. The junction had 14 bases not matched to a gene; V was cut back by 4 bases and J by 4 bases. The CDR3 region is CASSSPGQASSRETQYF. Written as DNA, the CDR3 is TGTGCCAGCAGTTCACCGGGACAGGCCTCGTCTCGAGAGACCCAGTACTTC.

This clone has a count of ten or more. V and J are TRBV12-3 or TRBV12-4 and TRBJ1-1, with D uncertain. The CDR3 covers 11 residues. Between the trimmed V and J ends, which lost 10 bases and 1 base, there was a span of 7 bases. CDR3 in DNA: TGTGCCACCAAAGAGAACACTGAAGCTTTCTTT. As protein: CATKENTEAFF.

The CDR3 nucleotides read TGTGCCAGCAGTTCCGGGGTCTTCGGGTTAGCTAATGAAAAACTGTTTTTT. It yields the protein CASSSGVFGLANEKLFF. The V gene is TRBV6-6, the J gene TRBJ1-4, with D uncertain. The V end was cut by 4 bases, the J end by 3 bases, with 18 bases between. Germline lookup yields CDR1 MNHNY and CDR2 SVGAGI (reference sequence). The CDR3 is 17 residues long.

This clone was observed at least ten times. The V call is TRBV5-1, the J call TRBJ2-1; no firm D call. Germline V lookup: CDR1 SGHRS, CDR2 YFSETQ. V dropped 2 bases and J dropped 1 base, with 16 bases sitting between them. The CDR3 totals 17 residues. CDR3 in amino acids: CASSLDESRWSYNEQFF. CDR3 nucleotides: TGCGCCAGCAGCTTAGATGAGAGCCGGTGGTCCTACAATGAGCAGTTCTTC.

This clone turned up a few times. At one end the junction does not follow the germline gene, possibly because of a read error. This rearrangement joins TRBV4-2 to TRBJ2-2; 9 bases are a match to TRBD2. Germline V gene sequence: CDR1 LGHNA, CDR2 YNFKEQ. CDR3 length: 17 amino acids. The CDR3 coding sequence is TGTGCCATCAGCCAAGCTTCTAGCGGGGCTAACACCGGGGAGCTGTTTTTT. Its protein is CAISQASSGANTGELFF.

This clone has a count of ten or more. V gene TRBV28 combines with J gene TRBJ2-5; TRBD2 matches 12 bases. This CDR3 has 16 residues. The germline V gene encodes CDR1 MDHEN and CDR2 SYDVKM. V was clipped by 3 bases and J by 5 bases; unmatched bases: 7. The CDR3: CASSLLAGGPVETQYF. As DNA, the CDR3 is TGTGCCAGCAGTTTGCTAGCGGGAGGGCCGGTTGAGACCCAGTACTTC.

The table lists this clone with many counts. The V and J genes are TRBV6-1 and TRBJ2-1; 9 bases match TRBD2. The germline V gene encodes CDR1 MNHNS and CDR2 SASEGT. There are 15 residues in the CDR3. J was trimmed by 6 bases and V by 5 bases; bases with no gene match: 8. CDR3 region: CASSYISSGSNEQFF. The CDR3 DNA follows: TGTGCCAGCAGTTACATAAGTAGCGGGAGCAATGAGCAGTTCTTC.

This clone was observed many times. The chain is built from TRBV5-5 and TRBJ1-3, with a weak D call TRBD1 (5 bases). The V and J ends lost 0 bases and 0 bases respectively, with 7 bases between them. The CDR3 sequence is 15 residues long. Germline CDR1 reads SGHKS; CDR2 reads YYEKEE (reference sequence). CDR3 sequence: CASSLEGLSGNTIYF. The DNA of the CDR3 is TGTGCCAGCAGCTTGGAGGGACTCTCTGGAAACACCATATATTTT.

This chain connects TRBV19 to TRBJ2-1; D is possibly TRBD2 (7 bases). With 5 bases removed from V and 0 bases from J, the gap between germline ends came to 20 bases. Looked up from germline, CDR1 is LNHDA and CDR2 is SQIVND (reference sequence). The CDR3 is made up of 18 amino acids. The CDR3 sequence is CASSRGPTSESSYNEQFF. The CDR3 nucleotides read TGTGCCAGTAGTCGGGGGCCTACTAGCGAAAGCTCCTACAATGAGCAGTTCTTC. The variable domain in full, with the rest retrieved from reference TRBV19 and TRBJ2-1, is DGGITQSPKYLFRKEGQNVTLSCEQNLNHDAMYWYRQDPGQGLRLIYYSQIVNDFQKGDIAEGYSVSREKKESFPLTVTSAQKNPTAFYLCASSRGPTSESSYNEQFFGPGTRLTVL.

The J gene is TRBJ1-5, the V gene TRBV12-3 or TRBV12-4; 8 bases are shared with TRBD1. The CDR3 has 15 residues. V trimming: 1 base; J trimming: 6 bases; junction bases outside the gene matches: 5. The CDR3 sequence: CASSLGQGAGQPQHF. In DNA form, the CDR3 reads TGTGCCAGCAGTTTAGGGCAGGGGGCAGGTCAGCCCCAGCATTTT.

There are many counts of this clone. CDR3 sequence: CASTPHGQGRENMNTEAFF. CDR3 nucleotide sequence: TGTGCCAGCACCCCCCATGGACAGGGAAGAGAGAACATGAACACTGAAGCTTTCTTT. V and J are TRBV6-1 and TRBJ1-1, with 8 positions matching TRBD1. This CDR3 is built from 19 residues. With V trimmed by 7 bases and J by 0 bases, 19 bases remained unmatched. CDR1 MNHNS and CDR2 SASEGT come from the germline V gene.

The sample holds many counts of this clone. DNA of the CDR3: TGTGCCAGCAGTTACTCCCCCAGCGGGGGGATAGACGGGGAGCTGTTTTTT. Its translation: CASSYSPSGGIDGELFF. The rearrangement uses TRBV6-6 and TRBJ2-2, with TRBD2 matching 9 bases. Germline V gives CDR1 MNHNY, CDR2 SVGAGI (reference sequence). The junction had 9 bases not matched to a gene; V was cut back by 0 bases and J by 7 bases. This CDR3 spans 17 amino acids.

At least ten counts were recorded for this clone. CDR3 in amino acids: CASSPLGLPAYNEQFF. CDR3 DNA: TGTGCCAGCAGCCCGCTGGGACTTCCTGCCTACAATGAGCAGTTCTTC. This sequence joins TRBV7-9 and TRBJ2-1; D might be TRBD2 (6 bases). The CDR3 is 16 amino acids. V gave up 5 bases and J gave up 2 bases, with 16 bases separating them. CDR1 is SEHNR, CDR2 FQNEAQ, per germline (reference sequence). Full variable domain (rest looked up from reference TRBV7-9 and TRBJ2-1): DTGVSQNPRHKITKRGQNVTFRCDPISEHNRLYWYRQTLGQGPEFLTYFQNEAQLEKSRLLSDRFSAERPKGSFSTLEIQRTEQGDSAMYLCASSPLGLPAYNEQFFGPGTRLTVL.

This clone was picked up many times. CDR3: CASRPQTQRQETQYF. The CDR3 DNA follows: TGTGCCAGCAGGCCACAAACGCAGCGCCAAGAGACCCAGTACTTC. The V gene is TRBV2, the J gene TRBJ2-5, with no clear D. V was cut by 6 bases and J by 1 base, with 15 bases left in between. CDR1 and CDR2 (germline): SNHLY, FYNNEI. This CDR3 region has 15 residues.

CDR3 region: CASRATWPSGNTIYF. In DNA form, the CDR3 reads TGTGCCAGCAGAGCGACGTGGCCTTCTGGAAACACCATATATTTT. The genes are TRBV6-1 and TRBJ1-3, with unresolved D. Germline lookup yields CDR1 MNHNS and CDR2 SASEGT. V was pared by 6 bases and J by 1 base, with 13 bases between. The CDR3 runs to 15 residues.

This clone appeared many times. The chain carries TRBV10-3 and TRBJ2-7; TRBD2 agrees at 13 bases. Germline CDR1 and CDR2: ENHRY and SYGVKD. The CDR3 runs 15 residues. Losses at the gene ends were 3 bases for V and 2 bases for J; bases not matched to a gene: 1. The CDR3 protein is CAISEGTSGTYEQYF. The CDR3 DNA sequence: TGTGCCATCAGTGAAGGGACTAGCGGGACCTACGAGCAGTACTTC.

This clone was recorded a few times. The rearrangement uses TRBV20-1 and TRBJ1-2; D is unclear. CDR1 DFQATT and CDR2 SNEGSKA come from the germline V gene (reference sequence). The V gene lost 6 bases and the J gene lost 10 bases, with 12 bases spanning the gap. This CDR3 is built from 10 residues. The CDR3 bases are TGCAGTGCCACCGGGTACATCTACACCTTC. Translating gives CSATGYIYTF.

To note about this clone: At one end the junction does not follow the germline gene, possibly because of a read error. The J gene is TRBJ2-7, the V gene TRBV20-1; 11 nucleotides match TRBD2. The germline V gene has CDR1 DFQATT and CDR2 SNEGSKA (reference sequence). CDR3 size: 16 residues. CDR3 sequence: CSSRAPSGGTPYEQYF. The CDR3, as DNA: TGCAGTTCTAGAGCCCCTAGCGGGGGGACCCCCTACGAGCAGTACTTC.

This clone was seen only a few times. This chain uses TRBV6-2 or TRBV6-3 with TRBJ2-7; no definite D call. Trimming took off 2 bases at V and 6 bases at J, with 14 bases between the two ends. The CDR3 contains 14 residues. Germline V gene lookup returns CDR1 MNHEY and CDR2 SVGEGT. The CDR3 reads CASSYKEAGFEQYF. DNA for the CDR3: TGTGCCAGCAGTTACAAAGAAGCTGGATTCGAGCAGTACTTC.

A remark on this clone: The junction does not match germline at one end; this may be a read error. The same CDR3 can be traced to other DNA sequences in this sample. The chain is built from TRBV30 and TRBJ1-2; possible D gene TRBD1, 5 bases. CDR3 length: 14 residues. Per germline, CDR1 GTSNPN and CDR2 SVGIG (reference sequence). Here the CDR3 DNA reads TGTGCCTGGTGGGGGGGGGAGGAAGGCTATGGTTACACCTTC. This codes for CAWWGGEEGYGYTF.

There are many counts of this clone. This chain connects TRBV4-2 to TRBJ1-1; D is unresolved. V lost 0 bases, J lost 2 bases, and 4 bases lay in between. CDR1 and CDR2 from the germline V gene are LGHNA and YNFKEQ. The CDR3 extends over 13 amino acids. CDR3 sequence (DNA): TGTGCCAGCAGCCAAGACAGAAACACTGAAGCTTTCTTT. It codes for CASSQDRNTEAFF.

This clone was seen at least ten times. The chain couples TRBV6-5 to TRBJ1-1; a possible D gene is TRBD1 (5 bases). The germline V and J ends were trimmed by 0 bases and 11 bases, with 19 bases remaining between them. The CDR3 runs 15 residues. From germline, CDR1 is MNHEY and CDR2 SVGAGI. CDR3 bases: TGTGCCAGCAGTTACTCCGTCTCCAGGGAATCACGGGCTTTCTTT. Translated: CASSYSVSRESRAFF.

In its sample, this clone was seen many times. The chain joins TRBV5-1 to TRBJ2-5; the D gene is possibly TRBD2 (5 bases). V was trimmed by 4 bases and J by 2 bases, leaving 15 bases between them. In germline, CDR1 is SGHRS, CDR2 YFSETQ. This CDR3 region has 15 residues. The CDR3 DNA reads TGCGCCAGCAGCCCTAGTACGGGGAGTCAAGAGACCCAGTACTTC. Amino acid sequence: CASSPSTGSQETQYF.

At least ten counts were recorded for this clone. Compared with germline, one end of the junction differs, possibly owing to a read error. The identical CDR3 is also encoded by other nucleotide sequences in the sample. V is TRBV2 and J is TRBJ1-2; D ambiguous. This CDR3 region has 14 residues. Germline CDR1 reads SNHLY; CDR2 reads FYNNEI. The CDR3 spells CASSGVRRIYGYTF. The CDR3 coding sequence is TGTGCCAGCAGTGGAGTCAGGAGAATCTATGGCTATACCTTC.

The table lists this clone with a few counts. A single base separates this from a much larger clone, so it may be a read error. The chain employs TRBV6-4 and TRBJ2-2; D remains unclear. The length of the CDR3 is 13 residues. Germline lookup yields CDR1 MRHNA and CDR2 SNTAGT. CDR3 nucleotides: TGTGCCAGCAGTAACTCGGACGTCGGGGAGCTGTTTTTT. Encoded protein: CASSNSDVGELFF.

This clone has a handful of counts. The chain recombines TRBV10-1 with TRBJ2-7; D perhaps matches TRBD2 (5 bases). V was cut by 4 bases and J by 0 bases, with 7 bases left in between. The germline V gene has CDR1 WNHNN and CDR2 SYGVQD (reference sequence). This CDR3 has 13 amino acids. For the CDR3, the DNA is TGCGCCAGCAGTGGAGGGAGCTCCTACGAGCAGTACTTC. Translation: CASSGGSSYEQYF.

This clone was seen only a few times. V gene TRBV7-9 combines with J gene TRBJ1-1; TRBD1 aligns across 8 bases. The germline gives CDR1 SEHNR, CDR2 FQNEAQ (reference sequence). The ends lost 7 bases at V and 8 bases at J; junction bases unmatched: 9. The CDR3 is 13 amino acids. The CDR3 bases are TGTGCCAGCACCCAAAGACAGGGGAGGGAAGCTTTCTTT. It yields the protein CASTQRQGREAFF.

Note on this clone: A read error is likely, as this CDR3 ends without the conserved phenylalanine or tryptophan. Because the CDR3's place on the DNA is in doubt, the DNA is left out and the CDR3 is given as listed by TCRdb. V usage is TRBV6-1 and J usage is TRBJ2-7; the table's TRBD1 call for D was not verified on the DNA. With termini counted, the CDR3 has 12 amino acids. Germline V gene data show CDR1 as MNHNS and CDR2 as SASEGT. The chain's CDR3 is CASSESRYEQYL.